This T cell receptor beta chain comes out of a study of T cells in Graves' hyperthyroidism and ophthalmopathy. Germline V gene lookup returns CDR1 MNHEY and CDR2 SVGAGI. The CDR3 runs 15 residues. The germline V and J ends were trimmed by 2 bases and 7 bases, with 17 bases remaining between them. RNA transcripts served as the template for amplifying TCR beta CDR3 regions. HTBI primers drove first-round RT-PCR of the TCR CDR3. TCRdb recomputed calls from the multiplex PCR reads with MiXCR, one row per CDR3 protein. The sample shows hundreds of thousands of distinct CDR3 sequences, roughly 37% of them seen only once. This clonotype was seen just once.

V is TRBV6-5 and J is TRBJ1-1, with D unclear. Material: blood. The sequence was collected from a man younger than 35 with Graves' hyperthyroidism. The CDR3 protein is CASSYTLRQAYEAFF. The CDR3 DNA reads TGTGCCAGCAGTTACACACTCCGCCAGGCGTATGAAGCTTTCTTT.